This paragraph covers one T cell receptor beta chain sequence. Via MiXCR, TCRdb re-called the RT-PCR reads, giving one row per CDR3 protein. The sample lists roughly 190,000 distinct CDR3 sequences; less than 45% were seen once. The data stem from a study of patients and donors after allogeneic stem cell transplantation. The germline gives CDR1 SGDLS, CDR2 YYNGEE. Trimming took off 4 bases at V and 6 bases at J, with 9 bases between the two ends. The CDR3 contains 12 residues. The clonotype originates from a human donor who was either an allogeneic HSCT recipient or a stem cell or donor lymphocyte infusion donor (not recorded which). It is not recorded whose cells these are; they may come from a transplant donor. V usage is TRBV9 and J usage is TRBJ2-3; D ambiguous. Sequences were obtained from blood, either unsorted or a sorted T cell fraction (not recorded which). CDR3 sequence (DNA): TGTGCCAGCAGCCCTGATTCGGATACGCAGTATTTT. It specifies CASSPDSDTQYF. Combining the CDR3 with reference TRBV9 and TRBJ2-3 gives the whole variable domain DSGVTQTPKHLITATGQRVTLRCSPRSGDLSVYWYQQSLDQGLQFLIQYYNGEERAKGNILERFSAQQFPDLHSELNLSSLELGDSALYFCASSPDSDTQYFGPGTRLTVL.